This TCR beta chain derives from a study of STAT5B mutations in CD4+ large granular lymphocyte leukemia. Study details: Among healthy donors, a particular HLA allele went with more CDR3 'QG' motifs. Study observations and caveats: Without putative leukemic clones, patient CD4-sorted repertoires remained more clonal than healthy CD4+ repertoires.

The CDR3 extends over 13 amino acids. Germline assignment: CDR1 SGHTA and CDR2 FQGNSA. The V and J ends lost 0 bases and 10 bases, in that order; junction bases with no gene match: 5. In its sample, this clone was seen once. The antigen remains unidentified. The table came from immunoSEQ multiplex PCR; TCRdb's copy has only in-frame clones and leaves some out. The table lists around 30,000 clones, 70% to 75% of them singletons, with approximately 2.8% in the top ten. The chain carries TRBV7-2 and TRBJ2-7; 8 nucleotides match TRBD1. The sample consisted of CD4+ T cells from blood buffy coats. This clonotype was sampled from a human donor in good health. The DNA of the CDR3 is TGTGCCAGCAGCTTAGCGGGACAGGCCTACCAGTACTTC. Protein product: CASSLAGQAYQYF.